Listed here are 3 T cell receptor beta chains from one sample, sequenced in a study of identical twins. Each CDR3 protein gets one entry after TCRdb re-called the 5' RACE reads with MiXCR. The table has fewer than 450,000 distinct CDR3 sequences, approximately 8.8% seen once. Sequencing input: naive T cells sorted from blood. Receptors originate from a woman aged 45-59 years in good health.

About this clonotype: The junction differs from germline at one of its ends, possibly a read error. This rearrangement joins TRBV2 to TRBJ1-5, with D perhaps matching TRBD1 (5 bases). The CDR3 runs to 15 residues. CDR1 is SNHLY and CDR2 is FYNNEI in the germline V gene. In DNA form, the CDR3 reads TGTGCCAACAGTGACCGGCGGGGGAGCAATCAGCCCCAGCATTTT. Translation: CANSDRRGSNQPQHF. The full variable domain, completed using reference TRBV2 and TRBJ1-5, is EPEVTQTPSHQVTQMGQEVILRCVPISNHLYFYWYRQILGQKVEFLVSFYNNEISEKSEIFDDQFSVERPDGSNFTLKIRSTKLEDSAMYFCANSDRRGSNQPQHFGDGTRLSIL.

This clonotype was detected only a few times. The J gene is TRBJ2-1, the V gene TRBV20-1; 7 bases agree with TRBD1. The CDR3 is 14 residues long. Germline CDR1 is DFQATT and CDR2 is SNEGSKA (reference sequence). After removal of 0 bases from V and 10 bases from J, the junction contained 9 bases not matched to a gene. CDR3 DNA: TGCAGTGCTAGAGATCCAAGGACAGGAGGAGAGCAGTTCTTC. Protein: CSARDPRTGGEQFF.

This clonotype was seen ten or more times. The chain is built from TRBV4-1 and TRBJ1-1; no definite D call. Germline V CDR1 and CDR2: MGHRA, YSYEKL. This CDR3 spans 12 amino acids. Trimming took off 0 bases at V and 7 bases at J, with 6 bases between the two ends. The CDR3 nucleotides read TGCGCCAGCAGCCAAGACCGGGGTGAAGCTTTCTTT. The encoded protein is CASSQDRGEAFF.